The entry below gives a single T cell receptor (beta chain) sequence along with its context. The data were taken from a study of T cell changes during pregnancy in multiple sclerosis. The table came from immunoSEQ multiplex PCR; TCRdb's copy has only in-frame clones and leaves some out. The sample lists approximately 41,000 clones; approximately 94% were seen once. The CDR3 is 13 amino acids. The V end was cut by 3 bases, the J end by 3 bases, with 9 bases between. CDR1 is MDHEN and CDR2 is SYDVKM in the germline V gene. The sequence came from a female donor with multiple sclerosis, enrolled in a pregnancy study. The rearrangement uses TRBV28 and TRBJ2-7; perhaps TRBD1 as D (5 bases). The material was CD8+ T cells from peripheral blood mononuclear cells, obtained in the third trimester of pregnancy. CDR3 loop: CASSLGTGYEQYF. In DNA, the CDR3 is TGTGCCAGCAGTTTGGGAACAGGCTACGAGCAGTACTTC.